The rows below give T cell receptor beta chains drawn from one sample of a study of T-cell reconstitution after alpha-beta-depleted transplantation in children. TCRdb used MiXCR to reprocess the PCR reads, holding one entry per CDR3 protein. The sample consists of hundreds of thousands of distinct CDR3 sequences, approximately 10% of them appearing once. Sequencing used PBMCs, obtained before TCRalphabeta/CD19-depleted stem cell transplant. All receptors come from a child younger than 10 with inherited bone marrow failure, due to receive a stem cell transplant. Both conserved end residues are part of each CDR3. The D gene is left open where the match is weak.

NA | 15 | TRBJ1-5 | TRBV7-9 | CASSLISGVNQPQHF
NA | 12 | TRBJ2-7 | TRBV27 | CAGKDRPYEQYF
TRBD2 | 15 | TRBJ2-6 | TRBV28 | CASSPLAAGANVLTF
NA | 17 | TRBJ2-6 | TRBV15 | CATSSRVGGLGANVLTF
TRBD2 | 18 | TRBJ2-7 | TRBV4-1 | CASSQFPSGGRAKDEQYF
TRBD2 | 17 | TRBJ2-7 | TRBV11-2 | CASSLRGGGTSPNEQYF
NA | 13 | TRBJ2-7 | TRBV29-1 | CSVEDPMTNEQYF
NA | 15 | TRBJ1-2 | TRBV30 | CAWSDLTGSNYGYTF
TRBD1 | 15 | TRBJ2-3 | TRBV6-1 | CASSLDRGLTDTQYF
TRBD2 | 15 | TRBJ2-1 | TRBV20-1 | CSASRAGVSHNEQFF
TRBD1 | 16 | TRBJ2-3 | TRBV24-1 | CATSDDDRARSDTQYF
TRBD2 | 15 | TRBJ2-3 | TRBV10-2 | CASRGLAGDTDTQYF
NA | 14 | TRBJ1-1 | TRBV5-1 | CASSPQRPDTEAFF
TRBD2 | 15 | TRBJ2-1 | TRBV3-1 | CASSPGLAGENEQFF
NA | 13 | TRBJ2-2 | TRBV7-2 | CASSLLYTGELFF
NA | 17 | TRBJ2-7 | TRBV5-1 | CASSPSFGASSIYEQYF
NA | 17 | TRBJ2-7 | TRBV5-1 | CASSLRPTGYSSYEQYF
TRBD1 | 20 | TRBJ1-2 | TRBV15 | CATSREGIFRDRGPSRGYTF
TRBD2 | 16 | TRBJ2-7 | TRBV7-9 | CASSLGVGLASYEQYF
NA | 17 | TRBJ2-5 | TRBV7-2 | CASSFQRESPHPGTQYF
TRBD2 | 14 | TRBJ2-7 | TRBV28 | CASRSGLAYYEQYF
TRBD2 | 16 | TRBJ2-5 | TRBV7-2 | CASSYASGRAGETQYF
NA | 13 | TRBJ2-7 | TRBV27 | CASRGEQPYEQYF
TRBD2 | 18 | TRBJ2-3 | TRBV24-1 | CATSDPTPGLAGTDTQYF
NA | 14 | TRBJ1-5 | TRBV6-5 | CASSYRDSNQPQHF
TRBD1 | 14 | TRBJ2-7 | TRBV7-7 | CASSLGQGVYEQYF